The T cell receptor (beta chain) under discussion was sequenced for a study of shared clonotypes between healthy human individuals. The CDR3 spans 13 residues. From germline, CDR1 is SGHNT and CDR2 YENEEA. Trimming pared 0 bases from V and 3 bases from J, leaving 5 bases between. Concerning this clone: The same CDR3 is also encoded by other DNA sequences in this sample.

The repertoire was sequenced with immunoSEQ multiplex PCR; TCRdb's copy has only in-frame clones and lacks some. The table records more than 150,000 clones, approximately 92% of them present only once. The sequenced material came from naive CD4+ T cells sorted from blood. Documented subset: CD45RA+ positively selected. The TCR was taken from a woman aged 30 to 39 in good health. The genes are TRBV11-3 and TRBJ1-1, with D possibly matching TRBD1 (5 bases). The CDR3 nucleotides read TGTGCCAGCAGCTTAGAGGGGGACACTGAAGCTTTCTTT. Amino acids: CASSLEGDTEAFF.